A selection of T cell receptor beta chains follows, all from one sample in a study of blood T cell repertoires in COVID-19. Profiling relied on immunoSEQ multiplex PCR, and the TCRdb table lists in-frame clones only, not all of them. The sample lists about 250,000 clones, over 70% occurring once. Material for sequencing was peripheral blood. All receptors derive from a woman older than 75 with acute or convalescent COVID-19. Both conserved end residues are part of each CDR3. D genes are given only for firm matches. Some rows mark clone size as missing; the rest say once, few, many or name a class of expanded clone.

d_gene	v_gene	abundance	j_gene	CDR3aa	CDR3nt
.	TRBV6-5	.	TRBJ2-1	CASTEVAHEQFF	TGTGCCAGCACGGAGGTGGCGCATGAGCAGTTCTTC
.	TRBV23-1	.	TRBJ2-3	CASINGQRVPDTQYF	TGCGCCAGCATCAACGGACAAAGGGTTCCAGATACGCAGTATTTT
TRBD1	TRBV19	.	TRBJ2-2	CASSGQGGPGELFF	TGTGCCAGTAGTGGACAGGGAGGCCCCGGGGAGCTGTTTTTT
TRBD2	TRBV7-9	.	TRBJ2-5	CASSFGSGGPHETQYF	TGTGCCAGCAGCTTTGGTAGCGGGGGCCCCCACGAGACCCAGTACTTC
.	TRBV7-9	.	TRBJ2-5	CASSPGQQETQYF	TGTGCCAGCAGCCCCGGACAGCAAGAGACCCAGTACTTC
.	TRBV5-1	.	TRBJ2-5	CASSLGAGQETQYF	TGCGCCAGCAGCTTGGGTGCAGGGCAAGAGACCCAGTACTTC
TRBD2	TRBV3-1/TRBV3-2	.	TRBJ2-3	CASSISSGAADTQYF	TGTGCCAGCAGCATTTCTAGCGGGGCCGCAGATACGCAGTATTTT
TRBD1	TRBV7-8	.	TRBJ1-6	CASTLGRAGGDFGGSPLHF	TGTGCCAGCACACTAGGCAGGGCAGGGGGCGACTTTGGGGGCTCACCCCTCCACTTT
TRBD2	TRBV29-1	once	TRBJ2-5	CSYLRGDGTQYF	TGCAGCTACCTGCGGGGGGACGGGACCCAGTACTTC
TRBD2	TRBV18	.	TRBJ2-5	CASSTNGLAEQETQYF	TGTGCCAGCTCAACAAATGGACTAGCGGAGCAAGAGACCCAGTACTTC
.	TRBV4-3	.	TRBJ2-2	CASSQETGTSNTGELFF	TGCGCCAGCAGCCAGGAAACCGGGACAAGTAACACCGGGGAGCTGTTTTTT
.	TRBV6-5	.	TRBJ2-7	CASRSSGYINEQYF	TGTGCCAGCAGATCAAGCGGATACATAAACGAGCAGTACTTC
TRBD1	TRBV2	.	TRBJ2-1	CASKLQGLSSYNEQFF	TGTGCCAGCAAATTACAGGGGCTAAGCTCCTACAATGAGCAGTTCTTC
.	TRBV3-1/TRBV3-2	.	TRBJ2-1	CASSQGLKVNEQFF	TGTGCCAGCAGCCAGGGACTGAAAGTAAATGAGCAGTTCTTC
TRBD2	TRBV10-3	.	TRBJ2-7	CAIRIRGLAGNYEQYF	TGTGCCATCAGGATAAGGGGCCTAGCGGGCAACTACGAGCAGTACTTC
TRBD1	TRBV5-1	.	TRBJ1-1	CASSSQGASGTEAFF	TGCGCCAGCAGCTCACAGGGGGCCTCAGGCACTGAAGCTTTCTTT
TRBD1	TRBV2	few	TRBJ1-2	CASSAPRKQGAHGYTF	TGTGCCAGCAGCGCTCCCCGGAAACAGGGGGCTCATGGCTACACCTTC
.	TRBV5-1	.	TRBJ1-1	CASSLSQGNTEAFF	TGCGCCAGCAGCCTGTCGCAGGGGAACACTGAAGCTTTCTTT
.	TRBV10-3	.	TRBJ1-2	CAISPGVRDYGYTF	TGTGCCATCAGTCCAGGGGTTAGGGACTATGGCTACACCTTC
.	TRBV5-4	.	TRBJ2-1	CASSPSSGGTYNEQFF	TGTGCCAGCAGCCCCTCTTCCGGGGGAACCTACAATGAGCAGTTCTTC
.	TRBV7-9	.	TRBJ1-3	CASSLEVSVTGNTIYF	TGTGCCAGCAGCTTAGAAGTTTCAGTCACTGGAAACACCATATATTTT
.	TRBV9	.	TRBJ1-3	CASSGGGVRGSGNTIYF	TGTGCCAGCAGCGGCGGGGGTGTTAGGGGCTCTGGAAACACCATATATTTT
.	TRBV6-5	.	TRBJ2-7	CASRQGDYEQYF	TGTGCCAGCAGGCAAGGGGACTACGAGCAGTACTTC
TRBD1	TRBV29-1	.	TRBJ2-5	CSVDPTGNGETQYF	TGCAGCGTTGACCCGACAGGGAATGGAGAGACCCAGTACTTC
.	TRBV2	.	TRBJ2-2	CASSETARGTGELFF	TGTGCCAGCAGTGAAACTGCTCGGGGTACCGGGGAGCTGTTTTTT
TRBD1	TRBV5-1	few	TRBJ1-3	CASSLTGDTGNTIYF	TGCGCCAGCAGCTTGACAGGGGATACTGGAAACACCATATATTTT
TRBD2	TRBV27	.	TRBJ2-3	CASSLFAGGHSTDTQYF	TGTGCCAGCAGTTTGTTTGCGGGGGGTCATAGCACAGATACGCAGTATTTT
TRBD1	TRBV5-5	.	TRBJ1-2	CASREAVGTDNYGYTF	TGTGCCAGCAGGGAGGCTGTCGGGACAGATAACTATGGCTACACCTTC
TRBD1	TRBV7-2	.	TRBJ1-2	CASSPQQGVGYGYTF	TGTGCCAGCAGCCCCCAACAGGGGGTCGGCTATGGCTACACCTTC
TRBD2	TRBV6-1	few	TRBJ2-5	CASSEGPAGGQETQYF	TGTGCCAGCAGTGAAGGGCCAGCGGGGGGACAAGAGACCCAGTACTTC
TRBD2	TRBV6-5	few	TRBJ2-7	CASRLGGGTYEQYF	TGTGCCAGCAGACTCGGCGGGGGGACCTACGAGCAGTACTTC
.	TRBV5-1	.	TRBJ2-2	CASSSGSSRTGELFF	TGCGCCAGCAGTTCGGGGTCGAGTAGGACGGGGGAGCTGTTTTTT
TRBD2	TRBV3-1/TRBV3-2	.	TRBJ2-1	CASRLTSGSRNEQFF	TGTGCCAGCAGACTGACTAGCGGGAGTCGCAATGAGCAGTTCTTC
.	TRBV27	many	TRBJ2-7	CASSVSFQGNSYEQYF	TGTGCCAGCAGCGTGTCGTTCCAGGGTAATTCCTACGAGCAGTACTTC
.	TRBV2	.	TRBJ2-1	CARGGEGQGSHNEQFF	TGTGCCCGCGGGGGGGAGGGACAGGGGTCCCACAATGAGCAGTTCTTC
.	TRBV12-2	.	TRBJ2-7	CASRSKAGYEQYF	TGTGCAAGTCGCTCTAAAGCGGGCTACGAGCAGTACTTC
.	TRBV18	.	TRBJ2-1	CASSPAGTGSNEQFF	TGTGCCAGCTCACCCGCCGGTACAGGGTCCAATGAGCAGTTCTTC
TRBD1	TRBV5-4	.	TRBJ1-2	CASSYRDSANYGYTF	TGTGCCAGCAGCTACCGGGACAGCGCTAACTATGGCTACACCTTC
TRBD1	TRBV2	.	TRBJ2-7	CASSGVGGNEQYF	TGTGCCAGCAGTGGAGTAGGGGGCAACGAGCAGTACTTC
.	TRBV18	.	TRBJ1-4	CASSPRGEDREKLFF	TGTGCCAGCTCACCACGGGGGGAGGACCGTGAAAAACTGTTTTTT
TRBD2	TRBV5-6	.	TRBJ2-3	CASRWGLAGGDTQYF	TGTGCCAGCAGATGGGGACTAGCAGGAGGAGATACGCAGTATTTT
.	TRBV6-5	.	TRBJ1-1	CASSYSAGLGTEAFF	TGTGCCAGCAGTTACTCAGCAGGTCTGGGCACTGAAGCTTTCTTT
TRBD2	TRBV28	.	TRBJ2-2	CASKSSGLNTGELFF	TGTGCGAGCAAATCTAGCGGACTAAACACCGGGGAGCTGTTTTTT
.	TRBV30	few	TRBJ2-7	CAWSAGAEQYF	TGTGCCTGGAGTGCGGGAGCCGAGCAGTACTTC
.	TRBV6-5	.	TRBJ1-1	CASFSRGWTEAFF	TGTGCCAGCTTTTCCAGGGGTTGGACTGAAGCTTTCTTT
TRBD2	TRBV6-2/TRBV6-3	.	TRBJ2-1	CASSYSGRELGRDEQFF	TGTGCCAGCAGTTACTCGGGGCGGGAGCTAGGAAGGGATGAGCAGTTCTTC
TRBD2	TRBV19	.	TRBJ2-2	CASSDVQGGGGPTRTGELFF	TGTGCCAGTAGTGATGTGCAAGGCGGCGGGGGGCCCACCAGGACCGGGGAGCTGTTTTTT